The TCR beta chain under discussion was sequenced for a study of CD8 T cells in ankylosing spondylitis. The study, taken as a whole, reports: Roughly eight highly homologous variants formed a TCR beta motif that appeared characteristic of ankylosing spondylitis blood. Relatively scarce in peripheral blood, disease-linked clones were CD8+.

This CDR3 comprises 16 residues. V was trimmed by 0 bases and J by 2 bases, leaving 14 bases between them. Germline V lookup: CDR1 MGHRA, CDR2 YSYEKL. Remarks on this clonotype: The target antigen is unknown.

Using quantitative 5'-RACE with molecular barcodes, the authors made TCR beta libraries. Via MiXCR, TCRdb re-called the 5' RACE reads, giving one row per CDR3 protein. The sample lists 500,000 or so distinct CDR3 sequences; roughly 5% were seen once. The sequence was collected from a male donor with ankylosing spondylitis. Sequenced sample: blood, either unsorted or a sorted T cell fraction (not recorded which). This chain connects TRBV4-1 to TRBJ2-7; D remains ambiguous. The CDR3 reads CASSQEGHPFTYEQYF. The CDR3 region has the DNA TGCGCCAGCAGCCAAGAAGGGCACCCCTTCACCTACGAGCAGTACTTC.